Below, 21 T cell receptor beta chains from the same sample are listed, as sequenced in a study of blood T cell repertoires in COVID-19. The assay was immunoSEQ multiplex PCR, and TCRdb's table has in-frame clones only and misses some. The repertoire holds about 230,000 clones, with approximately 88% as singletons. Specimen: peripheral blood. Source of these receptors: a man aged 40-49 years with acute or convalescent COVID-19.

Note on this clone: Mismatch with germline at one junction end may stem from a read error. The chain combines TRBV7-2 with TRBJ2-3; 10 positions match TRBD2. The CDR3 covers 14 residues. CDR1 is SGHTA and CDR2 is FQGNSA in the germline V gene. This chain's CDR3 is CASSLAGVGDTQYF. The DNA for the CDR3 is TGTGCCAGCAGCCTAGCGGGAGTGGGAGATACGCAGTATTTT.

This clone was seen a single time. V is TRBV2 and J is TRBJ2-3; 11 bases line up with TRBD2. With V trimmed by 7 bases and J by 6 bases, 9 bases remained unmatched. Per germline, CDR1 SNHLY and CDR2 FYNNEI. The CDR3 covers 15 residues. The CDR3: CASKLLAGAGDTQYF. CDR3 nucleotide sequence: TGTGCCAGCAAACTACTAGCGGGAGCGGGGGATACGCAGTATTTT.

This rearrangement joins TRBV5-6 to TRBJ1-3, with unresolved D. The CDR3 has 14 amino acids. The V end was cut by 6 bases, the J end by 0 bases, with 10 bases between. Looked up from germline, CDR1 is SGHDT and CDR2 is YYEEEE. CDR3 residues: CASTPGASGNTIYF. The DNA of the CDR3 is TGTGCCAGCACCCCAGGCGCCTCTGGAAACACCATATATTTT.

CDR3 sequence reads: CASSVQTSGNTIYF. CDR3 sequence (DNA): TGTGCCAGCAGCGTACAGACCTCTGGAAACACCATATATTTT. V and J are TRBV11-2 and TRBJ1-3; D uncertain. The CDR3 has 14 residues. Trimming cost V 5 bases and J 0 bases, with 8 bases left between them. Germline V gene data show CDR1 as SGHAT and CDR2 as FQNNGV.

The rearrangement uses TRBV7-9 and TRBJ1-4, with D unclear. The CDR3 length is 14 residues. The V gene lost 6 bases and the J gene lost 0 bases, with 8 bases spanning the gap. Germline CDR1 reads SEHNR; CDR2 reads FQNEAQ (reference sequence). In DNA form, the CDR3 reads TGTGCCAGCAGACCACAGACAACTAATGAAAAACTGTTTTTT. It codes for CASRPQTTNEKLFF.

This chain joins TRBV6-5 and TRBJ1-1, with TRBD1 identical over 7 bases. Germline V gene lookup returns CDR1 MNHEY and CDR2 SVGAGI. V lost 7 bases and J lost 6; bases outside the gene matches: 8. This CDR3 comprises 13 residues. The CDR3 here is CASKRQGVSEAFF. The CDR3 DNA follows: TGTGCCAGCAAGAGGCAGGGGGTTTCTGAAGCTTTCTTT.

This clone was observed a handful of times. The chain has TRBV7-2 and TRBJ2-1; tentative D call: TRBD2 (6 bases). The length of the CDR3 is 16 residues. The V end was cut by 1 base, the J end by 1 base, with 11 bases between. Per the germline V gene, CDR1 is SGHTA and CDR2 is FQGNSA. In DNA, the CDR3 is TGTGCCAGCAGCTTAGACGCAGGGAGGTCCTACAATGAGCAGTTCTTC. It codes for CASSLDAGRSYNEQFF. The full variable domain, with the rest looked up from reference TRBV7-2 and TRBJ2-1, is GAGVSQSPSNKVTEKGKDVELRCDPISGHTALYWYRQSLGQGLEFLIYFQGNSAPDKSGLPSDRFSAERTGGSVSTLTIQRTQQEDSAVYLCASSLDAGRSYNEQFFGPGTRLTVL.

This clone has a handful of counts. The rearrangement joins TRBV7-2 to TRBJ1-5; D is undetermined. Trimming shortened V by 1 base and J by 0 bases, and 10 bases separated the two germline ends. This CDR3 has 16 residues. Germline V gives CDR1 SGHTA, CDR2 FQGNSA. Here the CDR3 DNA reads TGTGCCAGCAGCTTAGGGACGGACTATAGCAATCAGCCCCAGCATTTT. It codes for CASSLGTDYSNQPQHF.

The chain combines TRBV7-9 with TRBJ1-4; TRBD1 matches at 7 bases. Germline V gene sequence: CDR1 SEHNR, CDR2 FQNEAQ (reference sequence). With 8 bases clipped from V and 5 bases from J, the junction kept 17 bases outside the gene matches. This CDR3 region has 17 residues. CDR3 sequence: CASRKGGAGTENEKLFF. CDR3 nucleotide sequence: TGTGCCAGCCGAAAAGGAGGGGCGGGGACAGAGAATGAAAAACTGTTTTTT.

This clone was counted once. V is TRBV10-3 and J is TRBJ1-1; D possibly corresponds to TRBD1 (5 bases). Trimming took 2 bases from V and 4 from J, leaving 11 bases between them. The length of the CDR3 is 14 residues. The V gene's germline CDR1 is ENHRY and CDR2 SYGVKD. In DNA form, the CDR3 reads TGTGCCATCAGTGAGCTGGGGAGGGGCACTGAAGCTTTCTTT. Translation: CAISELGRGTEAFF.

This clone was picked up a small number of times. This chain connects TRBV11-3 to TRBJ2-5; D is perhaps TRBD1 (5 bases). The CDR3 extends over 15 amino acids. The germline V and J ends were trimmed by 4 bases and 1 base, with 13 bases remaining between them. Germline-derived CDR1 and CDR2 are SGHNT and YENEEA. CDR3 sequence: CASSWGATAQETQYF. CDR3 DNA sequence: TGTGCCAGCAGCTGGGGTGCGACAGCCCAAGAGACCCAGTACTTC. The full variable domain, with the rest looked up from reference TRBV11-3 and TRBJ2-5, is EAGVVQSPRYKIIEKKQPVAFWCNPISGHNTLYWYLQNLGQGPELLIRYENEEAVDDSQLPKDRFSAERLKGVDSTLKIQPAELGDSAVYLCASSWGATAQETQYFGPGTRLLVL.

The V and J genes are TRBV6-6 and TRBJ2-7, with 11 bases aligning to TRBD1. The CDR3 runs 16 residues. V dropped 1 base and J dropped 1; count of bases not matched to a gene: 3. Germline-derived CDR1 and CDR2 are MNHNY and SVGAGI (reference sequence). DNA for the CDR3: TGTGCCAGCAGTTACTACGGGACAGGGGGTTCCTACGAGCAGTACTTC. It encodes CASSYYGTGGSYEQYF.

This chain links TRBV19 with TRBJ2-2; TRBD2 matches at 8 bases. The CDR3 has 15 amino acids. The V gene end was trimmed by 7 bases and the J gene end by 0 bases; junction bases not matched to a gene: 4. Germline CDR1 is LNHDA and CDR2 is SQIVND (reference sequence). This CDR3 reads CASTSSGPNTGELFF. The CDR3 DNA reads as TGTGCCAGTACCTCTAGCGGGCCGAACACCGGGGAGCTGTTTTTT.

The chain employs TRBV11-2 and TRBJ2-3, with a tentative D call TRBD1 (5 bases). Trimming cost V 4 bases and J 1 base, with 6 bases left between them. CDR1 is SGHAT, CDR2 FQNNGV, per germline. This CDR3 has 13 amino acids. The CDR3 DNA follows: TGTGCCAGCAGCTCCAGGGGCACAGATACGCAGTATTTT. It encodes CASSSRGTDTQYF. Complete variable domain (other parts from reference TRBV11-2 and TRBJ2-3): EAGVAQSPRYKIIEKRQSVAFWCNPISGHATLYWYQQILGQGPKLLIQFQNNGVVDDSQLPKDRFSAERLKGVDSTLKIQPAKLEDSAVYLCASSSRGTDTQYFGPGTRLTVL.

This chain connects TRBV24-1 to TRBJ2-5; no clear D. Trimming left V 4 bases short and J 5 bases short, with 10 bases between. Germline values: CDR1 KGHDR, CDR2 SFDVKD. There are 13 residues in the CDR3. CDR3 in DNA: TGTGCCACCAGTGACCCTACTTTTGAGACCCAGTACTTC. Translating gives CATSDPTFETQYF.

This chain connects TRBV28 to TRBJ1-5; 11 positions agree with TRBD1. CDR3 length equals 15 residues. Germline lookup yields CDR1 MDHEN and CDR2 SYDVKM. V shed 7 bases and J 8 bases; nucleotides not matched to a gene: 10. Here the CDR3 DNA reads TGTGCCAGCACTCCGGACAGGGGGCAAGCTAAGCCCCAGCATTTT. Amino acid sequence: CASTPDRGQAKPQHF.

The J gene is TRBJ1-3, the V gene TRBV5-1; D may be TRBD1 (5 bases). The CDR3 has 16 residues. Looked up from germline, CDR1 is SGHRS and CDR2 is YFSETQ. V lost 3 bases, J lost 0 bases, and 13 bases lay in between. CDR3 coding DNA: TGCGCCAGCAGCTCAAAGGGGTCCTACTCTGGAAACACCATATATTTT. Residues: CASSSKGSYSGNTIYF.

The chain couples TRBV27 to TRBJ1-2; the match to TRBD1 covers 9 bases. The V gene end was trimmed by 3 bases and the J gene end by 2 bases; junction bases not matched to a gene: 4. The CDR3 is made up of 15 amino acids. Germline V gene sequence: CDR1 MNHEY, CDR2 SMNVEV (reference sequence). The CDR3 here is CASSLVQGANYGYTF. As DNA, the CDR3 is TGTGCCAGCAGTTTGGTACAGGGGGCGAACTATGGCTACACCTTC.

V usage is TRBV6-5 and J usage is TRBJ2-6, with D tentatively TRBD2 (5 bases). With 5 bases removed from V and 4 bases from J, the gap between germline ends came to 9 bases. The CDR3 totals 14 residues. The V gene's germline CDR1 is MNHEY and CDR2 SVGAGI. The CDR3 sequence is CASSHGEGANVLTF. In nucleotides, the CDR3 is TGTGCCAGCAGTCATGGGGAGGGGGCCAACGTCCTGACTTTC.

The genes are TRBV9 and TRBJ1-6; D is ambiguous. CDR1 is SGDLS, CDR2 YYNGEE, per germline. With 3 bases removed from V and 9 bases from J, the gap between germline ends came to 19 bases. CDR3 length: 16 residues. The CDR3 region has the DNA TGTGCCAGCAGCGCCAAGGCCCCGGGGATGGGTTCACCCCTCCACTTT. Amino acids: CASSAKAPGMGSPLHF.

This chain links TRBV7-8 with TRBJ2-5; TRBD2 might be the D (5 bases). Germline V gene sequence: CDR1 SGHVS, CDR2 FQNEAQ. V dropped 0 bases and J dropped 3 bases, with 8 bases sitting between them. This CDR3 region has 14 residues. The CDR3 nucleotides read TGTGCCAGCAGCTTAGCGGCAGCGGAAGAGACCCAGTACTTC. This gives the protein CASSLAAAEETQYF. Full variable domain (remainder filled in from reference TRBV7-8 and TRBJ2-5): GAGVSQSPRYKVAKRGQDVALRCDPISGHVSLFWYQQALGQGPEFLTYFQNEAQLDKSGLPSDRFFAERPEGSVSTLKIQRTQQEDSAVYLCASSLAAAEETQYFGPGTRLLVL.